What follows describes a single T cell receptor beta chain. V lost 1 base and J 4 bases, leaving 14 bases between the germline ends. There are 16 residues in the CDR3. In germline, CDR1 is SGHRS, CDR2 YFSETQ. Data came from immunoSEQ multiplex PCR; TCRdb stores just in-frame clones and leaves some out. The repertoire includes about 360,000 clones, roughly 80% of them detected once, and under 1.2% sits in the top ten. The sample belongs to a study of blood T cell repertoires in COVID-19. Study overall: The origin of the acute and convalescent COVID-19 samples was the United States, Italy and Spain. PBMCs, B-cell-depleted T cells, or T cells provided the cDNA or gDNA that made up the material.

The source of this sequence is a human donor with acute or convalescent COVID-19. The donor label of this sample is uncertain. The chain uses TRBV5-1 and TRBJ2-2; D unresolved. The sample was peripheral blood. CDR3 loop: CASSLLIVQSTGELFF. The CDR3 DNA reads TGCGCCAGCAGCTTGTTGATCGTACAGAGCACCGGGGAGCTGTTTTTT.